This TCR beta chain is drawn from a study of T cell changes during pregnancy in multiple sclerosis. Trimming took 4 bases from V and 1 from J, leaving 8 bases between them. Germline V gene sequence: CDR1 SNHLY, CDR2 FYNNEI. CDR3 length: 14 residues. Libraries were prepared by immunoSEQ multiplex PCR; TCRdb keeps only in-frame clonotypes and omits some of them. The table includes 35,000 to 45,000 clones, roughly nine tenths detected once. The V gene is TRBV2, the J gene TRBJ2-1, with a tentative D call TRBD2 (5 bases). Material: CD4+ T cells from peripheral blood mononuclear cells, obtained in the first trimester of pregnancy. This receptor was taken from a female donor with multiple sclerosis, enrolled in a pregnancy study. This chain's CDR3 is CASSATRSYNEQFF. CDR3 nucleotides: TGTGCCAGCAGTGCAACTAGATCCTACAATGAGCAGTTCTTC.